This T cell receptor beta chain is from a study of blood T cell repertoires in COVID-19. For the study at large: Acute and convalescent COVID-19 samples came from the United States, Italy and Spain. PBMCs, B-cell-depleted T cells, or T cells were the source of the cDNA or gDNA that made up the material.

Assay used: immunoSEQ multiplex PCR; TCRdb lists only in-frame clones, some missing. The table lists 180,000 or so clones, 80% to 85% of them singletons. CDR3 length equals 11 residues. V was cut by 6 bases and J by 7 bases, with 6 bases left in between. Germline CDR1 SEHNR, CDR2 FQNEAQ (reference sequence). This receptor was obtained from a human donor with acute or convalescent COVID-19. The donor label of this sample is uncertain. This chain connects TRBV7-9 to TRBJ2-2; the D is unclear. The specimen was peripheral blood. The CDR3 DNA reads TGTGCCAGCAGAGAGGTCGGGGAGCTGTTTTTT. As protein: CASREVGELFF. The full variable domain, in which reference TRBV7-9 and TRBJ2-2 provide the parts outside the CDR3, is DTGVSQNPRHKITKRGQNVTFRCDPISEHNRLYWYRQTLGQGPEFLTYFQNEAQLEKSRLLSDRFSAERPKGSFSTLEIQRTEQGDSAMYLCASREVGELFFGEGSRLTVL.